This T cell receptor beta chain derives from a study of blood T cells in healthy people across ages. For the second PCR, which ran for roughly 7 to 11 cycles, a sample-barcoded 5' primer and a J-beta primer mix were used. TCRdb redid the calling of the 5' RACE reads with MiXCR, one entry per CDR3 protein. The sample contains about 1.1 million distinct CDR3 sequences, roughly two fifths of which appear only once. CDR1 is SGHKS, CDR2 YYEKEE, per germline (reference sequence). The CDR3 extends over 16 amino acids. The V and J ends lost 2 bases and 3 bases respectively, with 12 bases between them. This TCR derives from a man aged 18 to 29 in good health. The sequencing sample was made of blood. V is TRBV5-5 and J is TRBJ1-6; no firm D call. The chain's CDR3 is CASSFRPDNYNSPLHF. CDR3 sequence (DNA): TGTGCCAGCAGCTTCCGTCCCGATAACTATAATTCACCCCTCCACTTT.